A single sample is the source of the 6 T cell receptor beta chains below, sequenced in a study of blood T cell repertoires in COVID-19. Some clones are missing from TCRdb's copy, which holds only in-frame ones; the method was immunoSEQ multiplex PCR. The sample yields 130,000 or so clones, around 80% seen once. Sequenced material: peripheral blood. The receptors were gathered from a human donor in a cohort sampled during active COVID-19.

V and J are TRBV30 and TRBJ2-1; D is perhaps TRBD2 (5 bases). The germline CDR1 and CDR2 sequences are GTSNPN and SVGIG (reference sequence). The CDR3 spans 14 residues. With 5 bases removed from V and 6 bases from J, the gap between germline ends came to 17 bases. CDR3 in DNA: TGTGCCTGGGCCCGAGGAGTTGGGAGCAATGAGCAGTTCTTC. Encoded protein: CAWARGVGSNEQFF.

The chain couples TRBV3-1 (or the pseudogene TRBV3-2) to TRBJ2-1; 8 nucleotides agree with TRBD2. V lost 1 base, J lost 7 bases, and 15 bases stayed unmatched. This CDR3 has 18 residues. Germline loops: CDR1 LGHDT, CDR2 YNNKEL (reference sequence). The CDR3 region is CASSQGAGVAGQGNEQFF. DNA of the CDR3: TGTGCCAGCAGCCAAGGGGCTGGAGTAGCGGGGCAGGGGAATGAGCAGTTCTTC.

This clone has just a few counts. The genes are TRBV2 and TRBJ1-4; 7 bases align to TRBD1. The CDR3 runs to 14 residues. Looked up from germline, CDR1 is SNHLY and CDR2 is FYNNEI. The ends lost 4 bases at V and 5 bases at J; junction bases unmatched: 4. CDR3 protein: CASSVNRGNEKLFF. CDR3 nucleotides: TGTGCCAGCAGTGTTAACAGGGGCAATGAAAAACTGTTTTTT.

This chain links TRBV4-1 with TRBJ2-3, with TRBD2 matching over 14 bases. The germline CDR1 and CDR2 sequences are MGHRA and YSYEKL. V dropped 0 bases and J dropped 1; count of bases not matched to a gene: 3. This CDR3 region has 18 residues. The chain's CDR3 is CASSQEGGLAGGTDTQYF. CDR3 in DNA: TGCGCCAGCAGCCAAGAAGGGGGACTAGCGGGGGGCACAGATACGCAGTATTTT.

The V call is TRBV4-1, the J call TRBJ1-1; TRBD1 matches at 9 bases. This CDR3 comprises 16 residues. V shed 2 bases and J 7 bases; nucleotides not matched to a gene: 11. Looked up from germline, CDR1 is MGHRA and CDR2 is YSYEKL. CDR3 in amino acids: CASSQSRDRDRVEAFF. CDR3 nucleotide sequence: TGCGCCAGCAGCCAATCCCGGGACAGGGATAGGGTTGAAGCTTTCTTT.

This chain links TRBV18 with TRBJ2-3, with 7 bases lining up with TRBD1. CDR1 is KGHSH and CDR2 is LQKENI in the germline V gene. The CDR3 contains 14 residues. V was clipped by 5 bases and J by 0 bases; unmatched bases: 2. In DNA, the CDR3 is TGTGCCAGCTCAGGGACAGCTAGCACAGATACGCAGTATTTT. Amino acid sequence: CASSGTASTDTQYF.